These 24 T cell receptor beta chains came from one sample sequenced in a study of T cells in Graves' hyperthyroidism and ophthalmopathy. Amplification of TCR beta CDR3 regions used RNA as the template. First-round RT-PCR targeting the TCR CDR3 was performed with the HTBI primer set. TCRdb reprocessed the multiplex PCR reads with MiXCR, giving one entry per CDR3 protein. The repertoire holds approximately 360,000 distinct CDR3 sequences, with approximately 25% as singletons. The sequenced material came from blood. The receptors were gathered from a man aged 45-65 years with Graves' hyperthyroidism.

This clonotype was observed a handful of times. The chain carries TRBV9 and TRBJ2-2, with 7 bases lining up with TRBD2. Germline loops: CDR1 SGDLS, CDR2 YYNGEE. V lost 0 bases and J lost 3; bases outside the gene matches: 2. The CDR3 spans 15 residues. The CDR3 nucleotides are TGTGCCAGCAGCGTAGCGGGGAGGGACACCGGGGAGCTGTTTTTT. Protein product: CASSVAGRDTGELFF.

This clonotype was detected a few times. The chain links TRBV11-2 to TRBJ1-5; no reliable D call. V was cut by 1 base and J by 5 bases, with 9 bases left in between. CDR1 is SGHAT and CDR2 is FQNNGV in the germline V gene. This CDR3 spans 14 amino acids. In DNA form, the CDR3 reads TGTGCCAGCAGCTTAGGGTTTAAAGATCAGCCCCAGCATTTT. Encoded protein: CASSLGFKDQPQHF.

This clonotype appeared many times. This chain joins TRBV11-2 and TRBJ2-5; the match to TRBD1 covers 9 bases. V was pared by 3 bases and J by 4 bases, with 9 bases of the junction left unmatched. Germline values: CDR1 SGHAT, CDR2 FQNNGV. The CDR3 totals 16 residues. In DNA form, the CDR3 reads TGTGCCAGCAGCTTCGTAGGGACAGGGATGTCAGAGACCCAGTACTTC. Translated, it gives CASSFVGTGMSETQYF.

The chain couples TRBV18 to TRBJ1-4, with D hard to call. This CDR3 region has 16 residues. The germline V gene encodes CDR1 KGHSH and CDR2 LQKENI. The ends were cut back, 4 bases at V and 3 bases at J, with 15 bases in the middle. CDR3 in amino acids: CASSRAASRPNEKLFF. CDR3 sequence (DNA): TGTGCCAGCTCACGGGCAGCCTCGCGGCCTAATGAAAAACTGTTTTTT.

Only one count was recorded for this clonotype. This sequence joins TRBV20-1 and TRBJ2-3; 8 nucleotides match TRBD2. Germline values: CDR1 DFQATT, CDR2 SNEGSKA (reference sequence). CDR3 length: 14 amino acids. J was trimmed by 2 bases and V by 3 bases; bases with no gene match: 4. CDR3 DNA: TGCAGTGCTAGTACTAGCGGATACACAGATACGCAGTATTTT. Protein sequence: CSASTSGYTDTQYF.

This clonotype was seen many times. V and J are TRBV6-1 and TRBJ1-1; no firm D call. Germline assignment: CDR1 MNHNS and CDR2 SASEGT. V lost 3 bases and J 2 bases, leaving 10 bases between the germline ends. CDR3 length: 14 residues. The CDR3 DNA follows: TGTGCCAGCAGTGATACCGGGAGTAACACTGAAGCTTTCTTT. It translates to CASSDTGSNTEAFF.

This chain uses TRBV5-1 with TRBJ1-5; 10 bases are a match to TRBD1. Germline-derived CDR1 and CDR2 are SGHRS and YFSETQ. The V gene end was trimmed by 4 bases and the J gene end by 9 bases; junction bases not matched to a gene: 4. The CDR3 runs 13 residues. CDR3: CASSLGQGRPQHF. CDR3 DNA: TGCGCCAGCAGCCTGGGACAGGGGAGGCCCCAGCATTTT.

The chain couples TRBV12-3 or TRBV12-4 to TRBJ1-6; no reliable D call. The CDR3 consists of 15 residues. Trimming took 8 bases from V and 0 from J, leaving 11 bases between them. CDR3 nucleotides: TGTGCCAGCGAGTCACGGGGCTCCTATAATTCACCCCTCCACTTT. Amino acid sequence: CASESRGSYNSPLHF.

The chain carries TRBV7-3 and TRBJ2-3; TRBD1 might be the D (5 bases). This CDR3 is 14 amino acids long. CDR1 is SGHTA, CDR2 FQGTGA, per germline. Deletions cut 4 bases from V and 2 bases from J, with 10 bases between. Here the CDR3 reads CASSSQGVTDTQYF. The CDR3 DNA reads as TGTGCCAGCAGCTCACAAGGGGTCACAGATACGCAGTATTTT.

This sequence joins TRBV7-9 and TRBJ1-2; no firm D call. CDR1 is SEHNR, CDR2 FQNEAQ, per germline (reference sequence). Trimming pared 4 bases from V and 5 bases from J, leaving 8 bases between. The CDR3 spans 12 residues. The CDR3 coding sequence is TGTGCCAGCAGCTCCACGGAATATGGCTACACCTTC. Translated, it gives CASSSTEYGYTF.

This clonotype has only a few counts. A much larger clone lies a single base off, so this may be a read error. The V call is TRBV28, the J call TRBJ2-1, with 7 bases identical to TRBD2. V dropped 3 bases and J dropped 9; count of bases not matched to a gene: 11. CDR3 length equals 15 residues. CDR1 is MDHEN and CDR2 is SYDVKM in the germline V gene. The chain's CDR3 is CASSFVLEGGSEQFF. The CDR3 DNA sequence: TGTGCCAGCAGTTTCGTCCTAGAGGGAGGGAGTGAGCAGTTCTTC.

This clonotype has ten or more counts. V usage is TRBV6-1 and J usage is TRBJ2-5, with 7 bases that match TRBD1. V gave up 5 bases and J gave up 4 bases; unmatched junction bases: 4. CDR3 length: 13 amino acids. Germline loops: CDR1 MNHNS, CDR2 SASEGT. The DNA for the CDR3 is TGTGCCAGCAGTTTACAGGGGCCAGAGACCCAGTACTTC. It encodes CASSLQGPETQYF.

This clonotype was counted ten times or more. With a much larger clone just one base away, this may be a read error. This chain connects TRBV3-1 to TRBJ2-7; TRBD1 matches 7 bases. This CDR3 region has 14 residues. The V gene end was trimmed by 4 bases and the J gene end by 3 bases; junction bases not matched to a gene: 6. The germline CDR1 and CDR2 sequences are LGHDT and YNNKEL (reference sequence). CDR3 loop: CASSPGDRDYEQYF. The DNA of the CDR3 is TGTGCCAGCAGCCCCGGGGACAGAGACTACGAGCAGTACTTC.

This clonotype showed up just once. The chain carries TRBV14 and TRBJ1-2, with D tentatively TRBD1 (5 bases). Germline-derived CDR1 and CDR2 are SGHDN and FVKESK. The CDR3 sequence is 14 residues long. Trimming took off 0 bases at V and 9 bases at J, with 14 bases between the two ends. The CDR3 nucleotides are TGTGCCAGCAGCCAAGATAATAAGGGGAGTAGCTACACCTTC. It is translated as CASSQDNKGSSYTF.

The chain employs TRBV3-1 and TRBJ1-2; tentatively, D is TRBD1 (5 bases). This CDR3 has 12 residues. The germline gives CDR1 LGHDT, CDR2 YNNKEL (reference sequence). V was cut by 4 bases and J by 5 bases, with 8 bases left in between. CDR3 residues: CASSPGQYGYTF. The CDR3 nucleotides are TGTGCCAGCAGCCCCGGACAATATGGCTACACCTTC.

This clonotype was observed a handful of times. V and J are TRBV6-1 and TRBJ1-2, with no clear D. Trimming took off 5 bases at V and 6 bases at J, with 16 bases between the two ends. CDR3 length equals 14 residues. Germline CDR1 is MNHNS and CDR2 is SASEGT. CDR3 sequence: CASSRHVGYNGYTF. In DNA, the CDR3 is TGTGCCAGCAGTCGACACGTTGGGTATAATGGCTACACCTTC.

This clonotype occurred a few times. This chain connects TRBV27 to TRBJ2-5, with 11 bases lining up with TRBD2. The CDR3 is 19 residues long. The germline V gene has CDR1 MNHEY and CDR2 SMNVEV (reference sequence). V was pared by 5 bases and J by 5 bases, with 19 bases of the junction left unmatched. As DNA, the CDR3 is TGTGCCAGCAGTCGATTGACTTTTCCGACTAGCGGGAAAGTGGAGACCCAGTACTTC. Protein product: CASSRLTFPTSGKVETQYF.

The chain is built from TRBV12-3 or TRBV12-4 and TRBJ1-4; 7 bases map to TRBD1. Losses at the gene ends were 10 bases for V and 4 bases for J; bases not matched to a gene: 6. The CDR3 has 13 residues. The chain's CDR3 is CATADRVNEKLFF. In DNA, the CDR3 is TGTGCCACGGCTGACAGGGTTAATGAAAAACTGTTTTTT.

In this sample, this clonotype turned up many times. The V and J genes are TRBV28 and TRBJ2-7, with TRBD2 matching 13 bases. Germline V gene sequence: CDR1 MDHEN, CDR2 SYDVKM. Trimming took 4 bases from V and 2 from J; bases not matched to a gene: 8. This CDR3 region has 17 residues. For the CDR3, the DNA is TGTGCCAGCAGTTCTCCAAGGACTAGCGGGGGAGCCTACGAGCAGTACTTC. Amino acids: CASSSPRTSGGAYEQYF.

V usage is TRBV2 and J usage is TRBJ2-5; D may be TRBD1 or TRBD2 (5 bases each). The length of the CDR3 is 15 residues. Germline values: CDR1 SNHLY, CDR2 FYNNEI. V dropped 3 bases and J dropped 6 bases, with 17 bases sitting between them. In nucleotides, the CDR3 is TGTGCCAGCAGTGACCGTTTTGCAGGGAGCAAGACCCAGTACTTC. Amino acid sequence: CASSDRFAGSKTQYF.

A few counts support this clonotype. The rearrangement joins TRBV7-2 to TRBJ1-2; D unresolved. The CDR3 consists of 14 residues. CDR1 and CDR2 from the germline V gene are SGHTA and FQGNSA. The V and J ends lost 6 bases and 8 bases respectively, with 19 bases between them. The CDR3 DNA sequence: TGTGCCAGCAGTCGTGCCGGGTCCCCAGAGGGCTACACCTTC. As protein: CASSRAGSPEGYTF.

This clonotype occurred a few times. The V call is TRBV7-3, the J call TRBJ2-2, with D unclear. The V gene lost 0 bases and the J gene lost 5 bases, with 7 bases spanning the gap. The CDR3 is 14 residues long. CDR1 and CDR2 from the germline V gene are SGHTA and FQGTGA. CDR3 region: CASSLTGLTGELFF. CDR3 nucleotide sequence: TGTGCCAGCAGCTTAACTGGGTTGACCGGGGAGCTGTTTTTT.

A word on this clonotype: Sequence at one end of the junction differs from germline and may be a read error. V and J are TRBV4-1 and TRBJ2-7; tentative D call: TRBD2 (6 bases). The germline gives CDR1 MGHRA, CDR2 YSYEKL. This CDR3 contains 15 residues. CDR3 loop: CASSQVPGLSSEQYF. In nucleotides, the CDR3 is TGCGCCAGCAGCCAAGTACCGGGACTCTCCTCCGAGCAGTACTTC.

The CDR3 nucleotides are TGCAGTGCTCGCCGATACTATGGACTAGCGGGAGACACCGGGGAGCTGTTTTTT. Its protein is CSARRYYGLAGDTGELFF. The chain employs TRBV20-1 and TRBJ2-2; 13 positions agree with TRBD2. Germline values: CDR1 DFQATT, CDR2 SNEGSKA (reference sequence). With V trimmed by 5 bases and J by 3 bases, 12 bases remained unmatched. CDR3 length: 18 amino acids.